A single sample is the source of the 31 T cell receptor beta chains below, sequenced in a study of ipilimumab plus nivolumab after autologous stem cell transplantation. Profiled with immunoSEQ multiplex PCR; TCRdb holds only in-frame clones, not every one. Among roughly 45,000 clones listed, about 88% were seen once. This specimen was PBMCs, taken in a trial of ipilimumab plus nivolumab as post-transplant consolidation. The receptors come from a male donor with multiple myeloma.

The gene calls are TRBV18 and TRBJ2-5; TRBD1 is a possible D gene (5 bases). The CDR3 extends over 17 amino acids. With 2 bases removed from V and 5 bases from J, the gap between germline ends came to 21 bases. Germline-derived CDR1 and CDR2 are KGHSH and LQKENI. The CDR3 DNA sequence: TGTGCCAGCTCACCAGTCATCGACAGAGCCTCCTTGGAGACCCAGTACTTC. This sequence encodes CASSPVIDRASLETQYF.

The chain carries TRBV2 and TRBJ1-2; D not resolved. Trimming took 4 bases from V and 8 from J, leaving 8 bases between them. The CDR3 length is 11 residues. Germline values: CDR1 SNHLY, CDR2 FYNNEI. CDR3 DNA sequence: TGTGCCAGCAGTGTTAGAGAGGGCTACACCTTC. It specifies CASSVREGYTF.

The chain joins TRBV19 to TRBJ1-1, with 8 bases identical to TRBD1. Germline CDR1 reads LNHDA; CDR2 reads SQIVND (reference sequence). The V and J ends lost 5 bases and 5 bases, in that order; junction bases with no gene match: 7. The CDR3 runs 14 residues. The CDR3 here is CASSVQGGGTEAFF. In nucleotides, the CDR3 is TGTGCCAGTAGTGTACAGGGGGGAGGGACTGAAGCTTTCTTT.

The CDR3 spells CASSFGRGSIQYF. The CDR3, as DNA: TGCGCCAGCAGCTTCGGACGTGGTAGCATTCAGTACTTC. The chain is built from TRBV5-1 and TRBJ2-4; D gene ambiguous. The CDR3 runs 13 residues. V lost 2 bases and J 9 bases, leaving 12 bases between the germline ends. CDR1 SGHRS and CDR2 YFSETQ come from the germline V gene.

This chain uses TRBV18 with TRBJ2-4, with a tentative D call TRBD1 (5 bases). Germline values: CDR1 KGHSH, CDR2 LQKENI. V lost 1 base to trimming and J lost 1 base, with 20 bases between them. This CDR3 is 19 amino acids long. The CDR3 sequence is CASSPLGHDDRSAKNIQYF. The CDR3 bases are TGTGCCAGCTCACCACTCGGACATGATGATCGGAGCGCCAAAAACATTCAGTACTTC.

There are a few counts of this clone. The chain joins TRBV5-1 to TRBJ2-2, with TRBD2 matching 8 bases. The trim removed 2 bases at V and 7 bases at J, leaving 7 bases unmatched. Germline-derived CDR1 and CDR2 are SGHRS and YFSETQ. This CDR3 contains 15 residues. The CDR3 sequence is CASSFQRESGGELFF. CDR3 nucleotide sequence: TGCGCCAGCAGCTTTCAGCGGGAGAGTGGCGGGGAGCTGTTTTTT.

This chain joins TRBV7-3 and TRBJ2-3; D unclear. Per germline, CDR1 SGHTA and CDR2 FQGTGA. V was pared by 5 bases and J by 4 bases, with 7 bases between. This CDR3 region has 12 residues. DNA for the CDR3: TGTGCCAGCAGCCCCGAAGCAGATACGCAGTATTTT. Amino acid sequence: CASSPEADTQYF. Drawing the rest from reference TRBV7-3 and TRBJ2-3, the complete variable domain is GAGVSQTPSNKVTEKGKYVELRCDPISGHTALYWYRQSLGQGPEFLIYFQGTGAADDSGLPNDRFFAVRPEGSVSTLKIQRTERGDSAVYLCASSPEADTQYFGPGTRLTVL.

The chain links TRBV6-5 to TRBJ2-7; TRBD1 matches 8 bases. The CDR3 sequence is 13 residues long. The junction had 4 bases not matched to a gene; V was cut back by 5 bases and J by 4 bases. Germline CDR1 reads MNHEY; CDR2 reads SVGAGI. CDR3 nucleotides: TGTGCCAGCAGTCGACAGGGGAGGTACGAGCAGTACTTC. Translation gives CASSRQGRYEQYF.

This clone was picked up one time. DNA for the CDR3: TGTGCCAGCAGCCCACTAGCGGGGGGGGAGACCCAGTACTTC. Protein sequence: CASSPLAGGETQYF. This chain joins TRBV2 and TRBJ2-5, with 13 bases identical to TRBD2. J gave up 5 bases and V 6 bases, and 3 bases lay outside the gene matches. CDR3 length: 14 residues. The germline V gene encodes CDR1 SNHLY and CDR2 FYNNEI.

This clone was counted once. The chain carries TRBV19 and TRBJ1-1; 8 nucleotides align to TRBD1. In germline, CDR1 is LNHDA, CDR2 SQIVND (reference sequence). V was pared by 6 bases and J by 3 bases, with 0 bases of the junction left unmatched. This CDR3 has 12 residues. The CDR3 coding sequence is TGTGCCAGTAGGGGACAGGACACTGAAGCTTTCTTT. Translating gives CASRGQDTEAFF.

V usage is TRBV11-1 and J usage is TRBJ2-1; 8 positions agree with TRBD2. Germline V gene lookup returns CDR1 SGHAT and CDR2 FQDESV (reference sequence). The CDR3 spans 16 residues. The V gene end was trimmed by 5 bases and the J gene end by 5 bases; junction bases not matched to a gene: 11. CDR3 amino acids: CASSTPFGGAHNEQFF. The DNA of the CDR3 is TGTGCCAGCAGCACCCCGTTCGGGGGGGCCCACAATGAGCAGTTCTTC.

This clone has just a few counts. CDR3 coding DNA: TGCGCCAGCACCAAGGCTCCAGGAAACACCATATATTTT. Protein: CASTKAPGNTIYF. J is TRBJ1-3 and V is TRBV10-1; D gene uncertain. With 7 bases removed from V and 4 bases from J, the gap between germline ends came to 11 bases. Germline values: CDR1 WNHNN, CDR2 SYGVQD (reference sequence). CDR3 length equals 13 residues.

This chain uses TRBV7-6 with TRBJ1-2, with D maybe TRBD1 (5 bases). Trimming cost V 4 bases and J 6 bases, with 15 bases left between them. Per the germline V gene, CDR1 is SGHVS and CDR2 is FNYEAQ. The CDR3 is made up of 14 amino acids. The CDR3 nucleotides are TGTGCCAGCAGCTCCCGTGGCAGGGCGGATGGCTACACCTTC. Protein product: CASSSRGRADGYTF.

The chain employs TRBV23-1 and TRBJ1-1; 7 nucleotides match TRBD1. TRBV23-1 is classed as an ORF, of uncertain function. With 4 bases clipped from V and 6 bases from J, the junction kept 11 bases outside the gene matches. There are 15 residues in the CDR3. DNA for the CDR3: TGCGCCAGCAGTCGACCGACAGGGTTATCGGCTGAAGCTTTCTTT. It codes for CASSRPTGLSAEAFF.

This rearrangement joins TRBV20-1 to TRBJ1-3; no definite D call. V lost 7 bases, J lost 0 bases, and 4 bases lay in between. The germline V gene has CDR1 DFQATT and CDR2 SNEGSKA (reference sequence). This CDR3 spans 11 amino acids. The CDR3 sequence is CSGVSGNTIYF. The DNA of the CDR3 is TGCAGTGGAGTCTCTGGAAACACCATATATTTT.

This clone was seen a single time. The rearrangement links TRBV29-1 to TRBJ1-1, with TRBD1 matching over 8 bases. V shed 4 bases, J shed 7 bases, and the junction held 2 bases outside the gene matches. The CDR3 loop spans 11 amino acids. The germline V gene encodes CDR1 SQVTM and CDR2 ANQGSEA. CDR3 DNA sequence: TGCAGCGTTGGGGGACAGGTTGAAGCTTTCTTT. It is translated as CSVGGQVEAFF.

The gene calls are TRBV19 and TRBJ1-5; D is uncertain. Germline CDR1 is LNHDA and CDR2 is SQIVND (reference sequence). Trimming shortened V by 1 base and J by 0 bases, and 7 bases separated the two germline ends. The CDR3 consists of 15 residues. The CDR3 reads CASSIVPYSNQPQHF. DNA for the CDR3: TGTGCCAGTAGTATAGTACCGTATAGCAATCAGCCCCAGCATTTT.

The chain joins TRBV7-3 to TRBJ2-1; tentative D call: TRBD2 (5 bases). Trimming stripped 5 bases from V and 10 bases from J, with 21 bases between. The germline V gene has CDR1 SGHTA and CDR2 FQGTGA. CDR3 length: 15 amino acids. The CDR3 loop reads CASSPNGLRRREQFF. The CDR3 DNA sequence: TGTGCCAGCAGCCCAAATGGACTTCGGAGGAGAGAGCAGTTCTTC.

This clone was observed a handful of times. J is TRBJ2-7 and V is TRBV10-1; tentatively, D is TRBD1 or TRBD2 (6 bases each). The V end was cut by 10 bases, the J end by 5 bases, with 18 bases between. Germline CDR1 is WNHNN and CDR2 is SYGVQD (reference sequence). The CDR3 runs 13 residues. The CDR3 is CATPSGAFDEQYF. The CDR3 region has the DNA TGCGCCACCCCCTCGGGGGCCTTCGACGAGCAGTACTTC.

This clone was seen only a few times. The chain carries TRBV30 and TRBJ1-4; perhaps TRBD1 as D (5 bases). From germline, CDR1 is GTSNPN and CDR2 SVGIG (reference sequence). The CDR3 sequence is 14 residues long. Trimming removed 0 bases from V and 6 bases from J, with 11 bases in between. For the CDR3, the DNA is TGTGCCTGGAGTGTAAGGGGTTGGGATGAAAAACTGTTTTTT. This encodes CAWSVRGWDEKLFF.

This clone was seen a few times. The V and J genes are TRBV10-3 and TRBJ1-1; possibly TRBD1 for D (6 bases). This CDR3 contains 14 residues. Looked up from germline, CDR1 is ENHRY and CDR2 is SYGVKD. The ends were cut back, 5 bases at V and 1 base at J, with 11 bases in the middle. The CDR3 DNA reads TGTGCCATCAGTACGAGACAGGAGAACACTGAAGCTTTCTTT. Its translation: CAISTRQENTEAFF.

V is TRBV19 and J is TRBJ2-3; perhaps TRBD1 as D (7 bases). The CDR3 has 14 amino acids. V gave up 7 bases and J gave up 6 bases, with 17 bases separating them. Germline V gene lookup returns CDR1 LNHDA and CDR2 SQIVND (reference sequence). CDR3 residues: CASNRGRRDDTQYF. The CDR3, as DNA: TGTGCCAGTAATAGGGGGCGGAGGGACGATACGCAGTATTTT.

The chain links TRBV28 to TRBJ2-7, with D unresolved. This CDR3 has 13 amino acids. CDR1 MDHEN and CDR2 SYDVKM come from the germline V gene. The V gene lost 3 bases and the J gene lost 2 bases, with 8 bases spanning the gap. CDR3 sequence reads: CASSFQSPYEQYF. The CDR3 DNA is TGTGCCAGCAGTTTTCAGTCCCCCTACGAGCAGTACTTC. The variable domain in full, with the rest retrieved from reference TRBV28 and TRBJ2-7, is DVKVTQSSRYLVKRTGEKVFLECVQDMDHENMFWYRQDPGLGLRLIYFSYDVKMKEKGDIPEGYSVSREKKERFSLILESASTNQTSMYLCASSFQSPYEQYFGPGTRLTVT.

This clone was recorded once. The gene calls are TRBV7-9 and TRBJ2-3, with 7 bases matching TRBD2. The CDR3 is made up of 14 amino acids. V was pared by 4 bases and J by 3 bases, with 4 bases of the junction left unmatched. Germline values: CDR1 SEHNR, CDR2 FQNEAQ (reference sequence). CDR3 region: CASSSRGSTDTQYF. The DNA for the CDR3 is TGTGCCAGCAGCTCGCGGGGGTCGACAGATACGCAGTATTTT.

The J gene is TRBJ2-7, the V gene TRBV19, with D unresolved. V gave up 3 bases and J gave up 2 bases, with 11 bases separating them. Germline values: CDR1 LNHDA, CDR2 SQIVND (reference sequence). The CDR3 spans 14 residues. CDR3 sequence reads: CASSMLGMPYEQYF. CDR3 DNA: TGTGCCAGTAGTATGCTAGGGATGCCCTACGAGCAGTACTTC.

The CDR3 loop is CASSVVGQGNNEQFF. In nucleotides, the CDR3 is TGTGCCAGCAGCGTAGTTGGACAGGGGAACAATGAGCAGTTCTTC. The rearrangement joins TRBV9 to TRBJ2-1, with 9 bases aligning to TRBD1. Per the germline V gene, CDR1 is SGDLS and CDR2 is YYNGEE. The CDR3 covers 15 residues. J lost 5 bases, V lost 0 bases, and 3 bases had no gene match.

This chain uses TRBV6-1 with TRBJ2-3, with 9 bases aligning to TRBD2. The V and J ends lost 4 bases and 3 bases, in that order; junction bases with no gene match: 2. Per the germline V gene, CDR1 is MNHNS and CDR2 is SASEGT. CDR3 length: 14 residues. The CDR3 loop is CASSAAGGTDTQYF. CDR3 nucleotide sequence: TGTGCCAGCAGTGCAGCGGGAGGAACAGATACGCAGTATTTT.

The V gene is TRBV19, the J gene TRBJ1-6, with 8 bases identical to TRBD1. Germline assignment: CDR1 LNHDA and CDR2 SQIVND (reference sequence). Unmatched junction bases numbered 5, after V lost 5 bases and J lost 5 bases. The CDR3 runs 15 residues. CDR3 in amino acids: CASSDRGNNNSPLHF. The CDR3 DNA sequence: TGTGCCAGTAGTGACAGGGGAAATAATAATTCACCCCTCCACTTT.

CDR3 protein: CASSPRSGTTDTQYF. In DNA, the CDR3 is TGTGCCAGCAGCCCCCGATCAGGTACCACAGATACGCAGTATTTT. The chain uses TRBV5-4 and TRBJ2-3; D unclear. The germline V and J ends were trimmed by 4 bases and 2 bases, with 14 bases remaining between them. This CDR3 spans 15 amino acids. Germline V gene data show CDR1 as SGHNT and CDR2 as YYREEE (reference sequence).

V is TRBV9 and J is TRBJ1-6; D perhaps matches TRBD1 (5 bases). CDR1 is SGDLS and CDR2 is YYNGEE in the germline V gene. The length of the CDR3 is 16 residues. V gave up 4 bases and J gave up 2 bases, with 13 bases separating them. This CDR3 is CASSPGFYAYNSPLHF. The CDR3 DNA follows: TGTGCCAGCAGCCCAGGGTTTTATGCCTATAATTCACCCCTCCACTTT.

This chain connects TRBV4-2 to TRBJ1-1; unclear D gene. The V gene's germline CDR1 is LGHNA and CDR2 YNFKEQ. The CDR3 length is 15 residues. Deletions cut 0 bases from V and 1 base from J, with 9 bases between. Here the CDR3 DNA reads TGTGCCAGCAGCCAAGAGCAATCGCCGAACACTGAAGCTTTCTTT. Its protein product is CASSQEQSPNTEAFF.